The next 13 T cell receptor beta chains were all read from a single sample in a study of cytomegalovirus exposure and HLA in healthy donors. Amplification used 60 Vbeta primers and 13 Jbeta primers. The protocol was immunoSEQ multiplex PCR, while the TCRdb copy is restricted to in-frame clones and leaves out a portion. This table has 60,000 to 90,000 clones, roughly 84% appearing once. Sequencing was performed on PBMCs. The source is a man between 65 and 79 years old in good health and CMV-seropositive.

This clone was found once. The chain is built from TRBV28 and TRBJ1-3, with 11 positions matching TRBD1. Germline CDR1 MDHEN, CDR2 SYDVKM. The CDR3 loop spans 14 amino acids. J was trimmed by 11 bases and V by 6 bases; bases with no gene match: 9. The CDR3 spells CASSQGQGEGAIYF. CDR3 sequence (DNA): TGTGCCAGCAGCCAGGGACAGGGGGAGGGGGCCATATATTTT.

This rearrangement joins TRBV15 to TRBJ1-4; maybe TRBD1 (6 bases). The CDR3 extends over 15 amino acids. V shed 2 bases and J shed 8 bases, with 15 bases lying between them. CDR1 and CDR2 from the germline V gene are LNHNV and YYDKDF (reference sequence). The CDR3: CATSRNRVPEEKLFF. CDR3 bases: TGTGCCACCAGCAGAAACAGGGTCCCGGAGGAAAAACTGTTTTTT.

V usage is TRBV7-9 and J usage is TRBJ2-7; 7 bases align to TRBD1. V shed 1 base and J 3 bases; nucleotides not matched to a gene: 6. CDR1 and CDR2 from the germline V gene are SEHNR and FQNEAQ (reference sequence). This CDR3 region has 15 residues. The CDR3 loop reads CASSLDRGGNYEQYF. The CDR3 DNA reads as TGTGCCAGCAGCTTAGATCGAGGGGGCAACTACGAGCAGTACTTC.

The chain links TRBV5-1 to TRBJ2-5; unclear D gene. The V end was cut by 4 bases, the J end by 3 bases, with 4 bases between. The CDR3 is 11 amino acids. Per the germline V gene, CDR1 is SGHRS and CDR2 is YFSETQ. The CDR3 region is CASSTEETQYF. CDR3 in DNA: TGCGCCAGCAGCACAGAAGAGACCCAGTACTTC.

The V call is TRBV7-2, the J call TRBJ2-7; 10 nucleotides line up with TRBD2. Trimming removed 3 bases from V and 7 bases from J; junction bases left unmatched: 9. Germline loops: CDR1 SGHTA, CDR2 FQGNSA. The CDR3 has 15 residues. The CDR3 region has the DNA TGTGCCAGCAGCTTGGCTAGCGGGAGTCGGCGTGAGCAGTACTTC. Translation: CASSLASGSRREQYF.

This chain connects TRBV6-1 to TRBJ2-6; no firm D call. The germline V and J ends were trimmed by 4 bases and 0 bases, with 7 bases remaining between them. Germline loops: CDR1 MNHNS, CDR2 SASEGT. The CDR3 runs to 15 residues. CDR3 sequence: CASSAIGSGANVLTF. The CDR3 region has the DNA TGTGCCAGCAGTGCTATTGGCTCTGGGGCCAACGTCCTGACTTTC.

CDR3 sequence (DNA): TGTGCCACCAGCAGGGGGCAAGAAACCGGGGAGCTGTTTTTT. Translation gives CATSRGQETGELFF. The chain has TRBV15 and TRBJ2-2; a weak D match, TRBD1 (5 bases). Trimming took off 3 bases at V and 5 bases at J, with 10 bases between the two ends. The CDR3 has 14 amino acids. Germline loops: CDR1 LNHNV, CDR2 YYDKDF (reference sequence).

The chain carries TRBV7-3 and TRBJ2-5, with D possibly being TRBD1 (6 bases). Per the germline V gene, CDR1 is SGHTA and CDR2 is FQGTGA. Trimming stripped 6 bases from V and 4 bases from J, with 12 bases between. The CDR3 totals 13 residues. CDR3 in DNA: TGTGCCAGCAGTCCAACAGGGAGAGAGACCCAGTACTTC. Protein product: CASSPTGRETQYF.

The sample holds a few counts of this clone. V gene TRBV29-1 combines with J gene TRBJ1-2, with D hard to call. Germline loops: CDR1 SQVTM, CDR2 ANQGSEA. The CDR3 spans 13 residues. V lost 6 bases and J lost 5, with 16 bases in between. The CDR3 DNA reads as TGCAGCGTGGACCTGGGAGCATTATATGGCTACACCTTC. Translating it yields CSVDLGALYGYTF.

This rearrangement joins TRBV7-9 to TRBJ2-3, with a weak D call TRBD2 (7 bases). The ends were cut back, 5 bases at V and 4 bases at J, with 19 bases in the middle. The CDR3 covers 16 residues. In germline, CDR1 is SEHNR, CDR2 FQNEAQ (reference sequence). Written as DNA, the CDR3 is TGTGCCAGCAGCGCCCTAGGAAGCGGGACATCAGATACGCAGTATTTT. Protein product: CASSALGSGTSDTQYF. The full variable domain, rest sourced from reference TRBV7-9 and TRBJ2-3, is DTGVSQNPRHKITKRGQNVTFRCDPISEHNRLYWYRQTLGQGPEFLTYFQNEAQLEKSRLLSDRFSAERPKGSFSTLEIQRTEQGDSAMYLCASSALGSGTSDTQYFGPGTRLTVL.

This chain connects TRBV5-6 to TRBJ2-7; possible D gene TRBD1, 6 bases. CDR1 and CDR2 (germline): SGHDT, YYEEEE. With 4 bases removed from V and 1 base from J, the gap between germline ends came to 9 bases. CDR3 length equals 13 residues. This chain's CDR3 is CASSNRDSYEQYF. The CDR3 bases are TGTGCCAGCAGCAACAGGGATTCCTACGAGCAGTACTTC.

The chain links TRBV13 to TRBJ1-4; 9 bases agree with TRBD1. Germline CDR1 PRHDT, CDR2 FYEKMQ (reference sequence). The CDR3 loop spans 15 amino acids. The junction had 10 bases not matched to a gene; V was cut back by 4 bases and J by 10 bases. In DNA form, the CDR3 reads TGTGCCAGCAGCTCACGGGACAGGGAAGGAGGAAAACTGTTTTTT. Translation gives CASSSRDREGGKLFF.

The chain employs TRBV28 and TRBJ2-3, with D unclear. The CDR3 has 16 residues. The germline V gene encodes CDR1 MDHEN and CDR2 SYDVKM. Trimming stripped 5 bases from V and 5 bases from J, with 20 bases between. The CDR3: CASSPPNYHQGDTQYF. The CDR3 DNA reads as TGTGCCAGCAGTCCCCCCAACTATCATCAAGGAGATACGCAGTATTTT.